This paragraph covers one TCR beta chain sequence. The target antigen is unknown. This CDR3 contains 15 residues. Trimming shortened V by 0 bases and J by 4 bases, and 12 bases separated the two germline ends. Looked up from germline, CDR1 is SEHNR and CDR2 is FQNEAQ (reference sequence). This sample was included in a study of shared clonotypes between healthy human individuals. Study conclusions and caveats: Researchers sampled blood only, noting tissue repertoires likely differ.

The method was immunoSEQ multiplex PCR; TCRdb's version includes in-frame clones alone and lacks a portion of them. The top ten clones hold 0.35% to 0.5% of a sample with 2 million to 2.5 million clones, 80% to 95% of them seen once. This rearrangement joins TRBV7-9 to TRBJ2-5, with D perhaps matching TRBD1 (7 bases). The sequenced sample was naive CD4+ T cells from PBMCs. Regarding subset: CD45RA+ positively selected. The origin of this receptor is a man between 18 and 35 years old in good health. Some clones in this sample may be carry-over from other donors' samples. The CDR3 region is CASSLAMQGGETQYF. For the CDR3, the DNA is TGTGCCAGCAGCTTAGCGATGCAGGGGGGAGAGACCCAGTACTTC. The whole variable domain, filled in from reference TRBV7-9 and TRBJ2-5, reads DTGVSQNPRHKITKRGQNVTFRCDPISEHNRLYWYRQTLGQGPEFLTYFQNEAQLEKSRLLSDRFSAERPKGSFSTLEIQRTEQGDSAMYLCASSLAMQGGETQYFGPGTRLLVL.